What follows describes a single T cell receptor (beta chain). This entry is derived from a study of blood T cell repertoires in COVID-19. Whole-study context: From T cells, B-cell-depleted T cells, or PBMCs came the material, which was cDNA or gDNA.

The J segment lost 5 bases and the V segment lost 5 bases, leaving 10 bases of the junction unmatched. The V gene's germline CDR1 is KGHSH and CDR2 LQKENI. The CDR3 is made up of 15 amino acids. TCRdb keeps only in-frame clones here, not all; method: immunoSEQ multiplex PCR. The sample yields roughly 200,000 clones, more than 70% seen once. The clonotype was recovered from a middle-aged man with active or convalescent COVID-19. Sequencing was carried out using peripheral blood. V is TRBV18 and J is TRBJ1-1, with 8 bases matching TRBD1. In nucleotides, the CDR3 is TGTGCCAGCTCAGACACGACAGGGGTGGGTACTGAAGCTTTCTTT. It codes for CASSDTTGVGTEAFF.